This T cell receptor (beta chain) was identified during a study of blood T cell repertoires in COVID-19 (dated by TCRdb to about 2020). The study in broad terms: Collaborator samples came from the United States, Italy and Spain and covered acute and convalescent phases of COVID-19. The material from the prospective study consisted of cDNA or gDNA derived from T cells, B-cell-depleted T cells, or PBMCs. Subjects who had been exposed to COVID-19, were actively infected with it, or had recovered from it provided the deeply sampled blood TCRbeta repertoires that made up the dataset. The repertoires were released in a freely available public database intended as a resource for research on the immune response to SARS-CoV-2. Samples were obtained from the ongoing ImmuneRACE study (first 160 participants) and from about 1,300 subjects provided by 6 global collaborators. A de-identified subject ID, COVID-19 status, age in years and sex were almost always included in the sample metadata. HLA class I and class II types, where available, came from metadata supplied by the sample provider rather than from assay-based typing. General conclusions and limits of the study: Clinical and demographic metadata were provided uncurated, with the amount varying by source and participant.

In the prospective study, participants were 18 to 89 years old, resided in 25 or so geographic areas of the United States, and were enrolled through a virtual design. In the prospective study, cohorts were assigned on the basis of participant-reported clinical history obtained from a screening survey and a study questionnaire. Each participant in the prospective study had whole blood, serum and a nasopharyngeal or oropharyngeal swab collected by mobile phlebotomists. Prospective study participants could optionally give additional blood draws and questionnaires over an approximately two-month period. Blood samples from the prospective study were shipped frozen or at room temperature prior to DNA extraction. TCRbeta CDR3 regions were amplified from genomic DNA by means of the immunoSEQ Assay, a bias-controlled multiplex PCR. Per the authors' processing: The number of nucleated cells in each sample was estimated by amplification of reference gene primers within the assay. To quantify the absolute abundance of each unique TCRbeta CDR3 rearrangement, sequence reads were collapsed and filtered. For each sample, productive Simpson clonality was calculated by taking the square root of Simpson's diversity index across productive rearrangements. TCRdb took this table from immuneACCESS and kept in-frame rearrangements with V and J called. Such tables lack part of the clones; where checked against another copy, unresolved V genes explain under half of the gap, and the rest is unexplained. That table gives V, J and clone size, and the DNA gave D and trimming. For this sample the table gives roughly 260,000 clones, of which approximately 88% were detected only once. The top ten clonotypes cover 2% to 3% of the sample.

To note about this clone: This clone's antigen is unknown. Base-call qualities are not available, and no considerably larger clone is one nucleotide away.

For this chain, trimming is 3 bases at the V end and 9 bases at the J end, and the number of junction bases without a gene match is 6. Its CDR3 holds 14 amino acids, cysteine through phenylalanine. Of all the DNA, just the CDR3 is kept, 42 bases in frame from base 1. Based on the germline V gene, the CDR1 and CDR2 sequences are KGHSH and LQKENI. Source material: PBMCs or T cells enriched from blood (not recorded which). The rearrangement joined TRBV18 to TRBJ2-1; the central 9 bases match TRBD2. The origin of this receptor is a woman aged 30 to 39 with acute COVID-19. The CDR3 protein: CASSPGLASGEQFF. Read as DNA, the sequence is TGTGCCAGCTCACCGGGACTAGCATCTGGTGAGCAGTTCTTC.